This passage covers 20 T cell receptor beta chains from one sample sequenced in a study of molecular identifiers for immune sequencing clone quantification. Using its own MiXCR run on the PCR reads, TCRdb lists one record per CDR3 protein. Seen here are about half a million distinct CDR3 sequences, about a fifth observed once, and the top ten hold roughly 0.81%. Sequencing was performed on naive CD8+ T cells from blood, with Jurkat cell RNA spiked in. Subset described: FACS-sorted CD8+CD4-CCR7+CD45RA+ naive T cells. These receptors all come from a human donor in good health. Some libraries in this study had Jurkat cell RNA spiked in.

In its sample, this clonotype was seen many times. The chain uses TRBV2 and TRBJ1-5; D is perhaps TRBD1 (5 bases). This CDR3 has 16 amino acids. V was clipped by 3 bases and J by 3 bases, with 15 bases between them. CDR1 is SNHLY and CDR2 is FYNNEI in the germline V gene. The CDR3 region has the DNA TGTGCCAGCAGTGAGGTGGACACGAACCTCAATCAGCCCCAGCATTTT. Protein product: CASSEVDTNLNQPQHF. Looking up the rest from reference TRBV2 and TRBJ1-5 gives the full variable domain: EPEVTQTPSHQVTQMGQEVILRCVPISNHLYFYWYRQILGQKVEFLVSFYNNEISEKSEIFDDQFSVERPDGSNFTLKIRSTKLEDSAMYFCASSEVDTNLNQPQHFGDGTRLSIL.

The V and J genes are TRBV5-6 and TRBJ2-3; 11 bases are a match to TRBD2. J was trimmed by 2 bases and V by 4 bases; bases with no gene match: 6. Per the germline V gene, CDR1 is SGHDT and CDR2 is YYEEEE. The CDR3 has 16 residues. For the CDR3, the DNA is TGTGCCAGCAGCATCCTACTAGCGGGAGTCACAGATACGCAGTATTTT. Its translation is CASSILLAGVTDTQYF.

This clonotype was counted only a few times. This sequence joins TRBV24-1 and TRBJ2-3; a weak D match, TRBD2 (5 bases). The V and J ends lost 5 bases and 0 bases respectively, with 8 bases between them. The CDR3 loop spans 14 amino acids. Germline CDR1 is KGHDR and CDR2 is SFDVKD. The CDR3 region is CATSVGSSTDTQYF. CDR3 DNA: TGTGCCACCAGTGTTGGGAGTAGCACAGATACGCAGTATTTT.

This clonotype was seen a few times. J is TRBJ2-1 and V is TRBV24-1; 7 nucleotides line up with TRBD1. V dropped 7 bases and J dropped 8; count of bases not matched to a gene: 7. The CDR3 is made up of 13 amino acids. Germline values: CDR1 KGHDR, CDR2 SFDVKD. CDR3 sequence: CATRNRGGDEQFF. Written as DNA, the CDR3 is TGTGCCACCAGAAATAGAGGGGGCGATGAGCAGTTCTTC.

The V and J genes are TRBV6-6 and TRBJ2-1, with D hard to call. Germline CDR1 MNHNY, CDR2 SVGAGI (reference sequence). The CDR3 loop spans 12 amino acids. The V end lost 4 bases, the J end lost 7 bases, and 8 bases lay between the germline ends. The CDR3 DNA follows: TGTGCCAGCAGTTTTATTAGAAATGAGCAGTTCTTC. This sequence encodes CASSFIRNEQFF.

This clonotype has more than one count but fewer than ten. This chain uses TRBV7-9 with TRBJ2-2; possible D gene TRBD2, 6 bases. The CDR3 is 15 residues long. In germline, CDR1 is SEHNR, CDR2 FQNEAQ (reference sequence). Trimming left V 0 bases short and J 5 bases short, with 10 bases between. CDR3 in amino acids: CASSLAEGLTGELFF. CDR3 coding DNA: TGTGCCAGCAGCTTAGCGGAGGGGCTGACCGGGGAGCTGTTTTTT. The whole variable domain, remainder taken from reference TRBV7-9 and TRBJ2-2, is DTGVSQNPRHKITKRGQNVTFRCDPISEHNRLYWYRQTLGQGPEFLTYFQNEAQLEKSRLLSDRFSAERPKGSFSTLEIQRTEQGDSAMYLCASSLAEGLTGELFFGEGSRLTVL.

V is TRBV12-5 and J is TRBJ2-7; a weak D match, TRBD1 (6 bases). Trimming removed 7 bases from V and 1 base from J, with 17 bases in between. The CDR3 is made up of 15 amino acids. The V gene's germline CDR1 is LGHNT and CDR2 FRNRAP. CDR3 region: CASAVGWTDSYEQYF. The CDR3 DNA is TGTGCTAGTGCCGTCGGATGGACAGATTCCTACGAGCAGTACTTC. Filled out from reference TRBV12-5 and TRBJ2-7, the complete variable domain reads DARVTQTPRHKVTEMGQEVTMRCQPILGHNTVFWYRQTMMQGLELLAYFRNRAPLDDSGMPKDRFSAEMPDATLATLKIQPSEPRDSAVYFCASAVGWTDSYEQYFGPGTRLTVT.

This clonotype showed up many times. V is TRBV4-2 and J is TRBJ1-5; no clear D. This CDR3 spans 15 amino acids. CDR1 is LGHNA and CDR2 is YNFKEQ in the germline V gene. Trimming cost V 1 base and J 5 bases, with 12 bases left between them. CDR3 nucleotides: TGTGCCAGCAGCCAAGTAACACCCGGACATCAGCCCCAGCATTTT. Translating gives CASSQVTPGHQPQHF.

This clonotype was seen repeatedly, ten times or more. The rearrangement joins TRBV28 to TRBJ2-4; D remains ambiguous. The CDR3 has 15 amino acids. Trimming cost V 3 bases and J 9 bases, with 18 bases left between them. Per germline, CDR1 MDHEN and CDR2 SYDVKM. CDR3 loop: CASSFDIWKEAIQYF. CDR3 bases: TGTGCCAGCAGTTTTGACATATGGAAGGAAGCCATTCAGTACTTC. Combining the CDR3 with reference TRBV28 and TRBJ2-4 gives the whole variable domain DVKVTQSSRYLVKRTGEKVFLECVQDMDHENMFWYRQDPGLGLRLIYFSYDVKMKEKGDIPEGYSVSREKKERFSLILESASTNQTSMYLCASSFDIWKEAIQYFGAGTRLSVL.

The gene calls are TRBV10-2 and TRBJ2-1; TRBD2 agrees at 7 bases. The germline CDR1 and CDR2 sequences are WSHSY and SAAADI. The CDR3 runs 14 residues. J was trimmed by 3 bases and V by 3 bases; bases with no gene match: 2. The DNA of the CDR3 is TGCGCCAGCAGTGATCGGGGGGTCTACAATGAGCAGTTCTTC. It encodes CASSDRGVYNEQFF.

This clonotype was detected many times. V is TRBV27 and J is TRBJ2-5; no definite D call. From germline, CDR1 is MNHEY and CDR2 SMNVEV (reference sequence). This CDR3 is built from 14 residues. Trimming took 5 bases from V and 1 from J, leaving 11 bases between them. The chain's CDR3 is CASSNPDLQETQYF. As DNA, the CDR3 is TGTGCCAGCAGTAACCCGGACCTCCAAGAGACCCAGTACTTC.

This clonotype was found many times. This chain uses TRBV24-1 with TRBJ2-3; TRBD1 agrees at 7 bases. V lost 3 bases and J lost 2; bases outside the gene matches: 4. The CDR3 has 15 residues. The germline V gene has CDR1 KGHDR and CDR2 SFDVKD. CDR3 DNA sequence: TGTGCCACCAGTGATGAGACAGGGTACACAGATACGCAGTATTTT. Protein product: CATSDETGYTDTQYF.

The rearrangement links TRBV4-2 to TRBJ1-2; 11 nucleotides line up with TRBD1. V shed 2 bases and J 6 bases; nucleotides not matched to a gene: 26. The CDR3 runs 22 residues. Germline V gene sequence: CDR1 LGHNA, CDR2 YNFKEQ. CDR3 bases: TGTGCCAGCAGCCAACACCCCCCAGGGCCGGGACAGGGGGACTGGCACGATAATGGCTACACCTTC. Protein: CASSQHPPGPGQGDWHDNGYTF.

This clonotype has a handful of counts. The V and J genes are TRBV30 and TRBJ1-1, with 9 bases identical to TRBD1. V lost 3 bases and J lost 5; bases outside the gene matches: 4. Germline values: CDR1 GTSNPN, CDR2 SVGIG (reference sequence). This CDR3 is 13 amino acids long. The CDR3 DNA reads as TGTGCCTGGAGGACCGGGACAGGGACTGAAGCTTTCTTT. Amino acid sequence: CAWRTGTGTEAFF.

This clonotype was counted at least ten times. The chain has TRBV9 and TRBJ2-7, with a possible D match to TRBD2 (5 bases). Trimming left V 0 bases short and J 3 bases short, with 10 bases between. The germline V gene encodes CDR1 SGDLS and CDR2 YYNGEE. This CDR3 comprises 14 residues. The chain's CDR3 is CASSVDIGSYEQYF. CDR3 sequence (DNA): TGTGCCAGCAGCGTAGATATAGGGAGCTACGAGCAGTACTTC.

As to this clonotype: The CDR3 does not close with the conserved phenylalanine or tryptophan, likely indicating a read error. This chain links TRBV7-9 with TRBJ2-3, with a possible D match to TRBD2 (6 bases). Germline values: CDR1 SEHNR, CDR2 FQNEAQ (reference sequence). This CDR3 is built from 16 residues. Trimming cost V 0 bases and J 3 bases, with 13 bases left between them. CDR3 amino acids: CASSLAVGSITDTQYL. CDR3 DNA: TGTGCCAGCAGCTTAGCGGTCGGGAGTATAACAGATACGCAGTATCTT.

The chain combines TRBV4-3 with TRBJ1-1; D unresolved. The V and J ends lost 0 bases and 6 bases respectively, with 17 bases between them. Per germline, CDR1 LGHNA and CDR2 YSLEER. The length of the CDR3 is 16 residues. This CDR3 reads CASSQERAGLGPEAFF. In DNA form, the CDR3 reads TGCGCCAGCAGCCAAGAGAGAGCGGGGTTAGGCCCTGAAGCTTTCTTT.

This clonotype was recorded many times. The rearrangement joins TRBV28 to TRBJ2-7; D may be TRBD1 (6 bases). The CDR3 loop spans 13 amino acids. Germline CDR1 is MDHEN and CDR2 is SYDVKM. Trimming stripped 3 bases from V and 6 bases from J, with 12 bases between. Written as DNA, the CDR3 is TGTGCCAGCAGTTTTCTGGGGGCCGGCGAGCAGTACTTC. Protein: CASSFLGAGEQYF.

This clonotype was seen ten or more times. J is TRBJ2-3 and V is TRBV19; no clear D. The V gene's germline CDR1 is LNHDA and CDR2 SQIVND (reference sequence). This CDR3 spans 14 amino acids. V was pared by 3 bases and J by 0 bases, with 7 bases between. Here the CDR3 reads CASSIFGSTDTQYF. For the CDR3, the DNA is TGTGCCAGTAGTATTTTTGGTAGCACAGATACGCAGTATTTT.

Notes on this clonotype: Its ends do not fully match the called genes, so a read error is possible. The genes are TRBV7-6 and TRBJ1-4, with unresolved D. Germline lookup yields CDR1 SGHVS and CDR2 FNYEAQ. The CDR3 loop spans 16 amino acids. CDR3 protein: CAGSPDHIATNEKLFF. The CDR3 region has the DNA TGTGCCGGCAGCCCTGATCACATAGCAACTAATGAAAAACTGTTTTTT.